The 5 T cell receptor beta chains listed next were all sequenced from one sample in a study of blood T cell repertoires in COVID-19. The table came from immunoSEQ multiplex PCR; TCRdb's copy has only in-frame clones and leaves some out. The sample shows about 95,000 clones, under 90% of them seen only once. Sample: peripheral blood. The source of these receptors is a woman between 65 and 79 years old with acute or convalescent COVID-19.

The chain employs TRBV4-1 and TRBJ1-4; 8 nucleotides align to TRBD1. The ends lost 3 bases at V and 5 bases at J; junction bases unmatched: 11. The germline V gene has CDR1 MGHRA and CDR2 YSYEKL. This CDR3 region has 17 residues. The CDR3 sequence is CASSHRMNRGENEKLFF. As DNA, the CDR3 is TGCGCCAGCAGCCACAGGATGAACAGGGGGGAGAATGAAAAACTGTTTTTT.

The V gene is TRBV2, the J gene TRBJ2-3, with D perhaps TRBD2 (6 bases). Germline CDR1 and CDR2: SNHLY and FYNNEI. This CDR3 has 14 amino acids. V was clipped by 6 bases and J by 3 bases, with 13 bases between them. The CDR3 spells CASRWGVRTDTQYF. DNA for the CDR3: TGTGCCAGCAGGTGGGGGGTAAGGACAGATACGCAGTATTTT.

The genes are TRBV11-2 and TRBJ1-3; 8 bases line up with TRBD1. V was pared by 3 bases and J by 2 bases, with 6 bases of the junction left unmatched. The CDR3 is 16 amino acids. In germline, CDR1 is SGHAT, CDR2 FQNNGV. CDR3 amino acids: CASSFSTGATGNTIYF. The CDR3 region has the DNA TGTGCCAGCAGCTTCTCGACAGGGGCAACTGGAAACACCATATATTTT.

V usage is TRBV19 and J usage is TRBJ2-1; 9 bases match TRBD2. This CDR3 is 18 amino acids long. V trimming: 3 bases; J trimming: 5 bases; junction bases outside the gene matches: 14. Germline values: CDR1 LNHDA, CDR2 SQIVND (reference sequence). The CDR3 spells CASSIRIGGLATHNEQFF. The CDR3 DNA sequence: TGTGCCAGTAGTATTAGGATTGGGGGACTAGCAACCCACAATGAGCAGTTCTTC.

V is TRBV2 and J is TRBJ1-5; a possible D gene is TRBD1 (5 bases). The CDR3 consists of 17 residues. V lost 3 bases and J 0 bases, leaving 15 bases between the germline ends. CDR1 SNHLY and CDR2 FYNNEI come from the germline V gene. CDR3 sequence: CASSEGGLSYSNQPQHF. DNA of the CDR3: TGTGCCAGCAGTGAGGGGGGTCTCAGCTATAGCAATCAGCCCCAGCATTTT.